These 18 T cell receptor beta chains were all obtained from the same sample, sequenced in a study of read filtering for tumor transcriptome and immune sequencing. This library used 300 to 500 ng RNA and molecular barcoded adaptors spanning alpha/delta and beta/gamma chains. TCRdb itself ran the reads through MiXCR, one entry per CDR3 protein. Of around 30,000 distinct CDR3 sequences listed, roughly 20% are singletons. The specimen sequenced was a population of CD138-negative cells sorted from bone marrow. The source of these receptors is a donor at least 40 years old with multiple myeloma.

This clonotype is classed as medium-sized. The rearrangement joins TRBV2 to TRBJ2-5; the match to TRBD1 covers 8 bases. Germline CDR1 reads SNHLY; CDR2 reads FYNNEI. CDR3 length: 13 amino acids. V shed 5 bases, J shed 3 bases, and the junction held 2 bases outside the gene matches. This CDR3 is CASSWTGKETQYF. Here the CDR3 DNA reads TGTGCCAGCAGTTGGACAGGGAAAGAGACCCAGTACTTC.

This clonotype was observed many times. The chain links TRBV5-1 to TRBJ2-5; 10 positions match TRBD1. Trimming cost V 5 bases and J 5 bases; bases outside gene matches: 9. The CDR3 consists of 15 residues. Germline CDR1 reads SGHRS; CDR2 reads YFSETQ. CDR3 residues: CASSFGDRGTETQYF. CDR3 DNA: TGCGCCAGCAGTTTTGGGGACAGGGGAACGGAGACCCAGTACTTC.

Points on this clonotype: It is likely a read error, because the conserved phenylalanine at the end of the CDR3 is missing. V and J are TRBV20-1 and TRBJ2-7; the D gene is possibly TRBD1 (5 bases). Germline CDR1 reads DFQATT; CDR2 reads SNEGSKA (reference sequence). The CDR3 consists of 14 residues. CDR3 sequence: CNAIRQSSSYEQYL. CDR3 DNA sequence: TGCAATGCTATACGACAGAGTAGCTCCTACGAGCAGTACCTC.

There are many counts of this clonotype. CDR3 residues: CSARDLGELDTQYF. CDR3 in DNA: TGCAGTGCTAGAGATTTGGGGGAGCTAGATACGCAGTATTTT. V is TRBV20-1 and J is TRBJ2-3; D may be TRBD1 or TRBD2 (5 bases each). V was shortened by 0 bases and J by 5 bases, with 12 bases between the two germline ends. CDR1 and CDR2 (germline): DFQATT, SNEGSKA (reference sequence). This CDR3 is 14 amino acids long.

This clonotype was found many times. V usage is TRBV6-6 and J usage is TRBJ1-5; D is ambiguous. CDR1 is MNHNY, CDR2 SVGAGI, per germline (reference sequence). V lost 6 bases to trimming and J lost 0 bases, with 6 bases between them. This CDR3 spans 13 amino acids. The CDR3 bases are TGTGCCAGCAGACGTTATAGCAATCAGCCCCAGCATTTT. Translated: CASRRYSNQPQHF.

This clonotype has ten or more counts. The chain links TRBV6-1 to TRBJ1-1; tentatively, D is TRBD1 (6 bases). Germline loops: CDR1 MNHNS, CDR2 SASEGT. This CDR3 comprises 12 residues. V gave up 8 bases and J gave up 5 bases, with 12 bases separating them. CDR3 DNA: TGTGCCAGCGACCAGGGGAGGACTGAAGCTTTCTTT. It yields the protein CASDQGRTEAFF.

The table lists this clonotype with many counts. The V call is TRBV10-3, the J call TRBJ1-1; no clear D. The V gene lost 10 bases and the J gene lost 5 bases, with 11 bases spanning the gap. The CDR3 has 11 amino acids. Germline CDR1 and CDR2: ENHRY and SYGVKD. In DNA form, the CDR3 reads TGTGCCACCCCGCTCAAGACTGAAGCTTTCTTT. Protein product: CATPLKTEAFF.

This clonotype was seen repeatedly, ten times or more. This chain links TRBV18 with TRBJ1-4, with D perhaps TRBD1 (6 bases). From germline, CDR1 is KGHSH and CDR2 LQKENI. This CDR3 has 15 residues. V was trimmed by 1 base and J by 4 bases, leaving 10 bases between them. DNA of the CDR3: TGTGCCAGCTCACCACGGGTCAGGGGTAATGAAAAACTGTTTTTT. Protein: CASSPRVRGNEKLFF.

This clonotype appeared many times. The V and J genes are TRBV15 and TRBJ2-5; D unclear. The CDR3 contains 14 residues. Germline loops: CDR1 LNHNV, CDR2 YYDKDF (reference sequence). V shed 7 bases and J shed 0 bases, with 12 bases lying between them. This chain's CDR3 is CATKNGRNQETQYF. The CDR3 bases are TGTGCCACCAAGAACGGCAGGAACCAAGAGACCCAGTACTTC.

This clonotype was recorded at least ten times. This could be a read error, since a much larger clone is one nucleotide away. The genes are TRBV14 and TRBJ1-1; D not resolved. Per the germline V gene, CDR1 is SGHDN and CDR2 is FVKESK. The CDR3 contains 13 residues. The CDR3 DNA follows: TGTGCCAGCAGCGGACTAATGAACACTGTAGCTTTCTTT. Translating gives CASSGLMNTVAFF.

Of note for this clonotype: Mismatch with germline at one junction end may stem from a read error. V gene TRBV9 combines with J gene TRBJ2-1; D is perhaps TRBD2 (6 bases). The CDR3 runs 16 residues. Germline-derived CDR1 and CDR2 are SGDLS and YYNGEE. CDR3 sequence reads: CPSSVAAWGGHNEQFF. CDR3 DNA: TGTCCCAGCAGCGTAGCTGCGTGGGGAGGTCACAATGAGCAGTTCTTC.

The sample holds many counts of this clonotype. This chain links TRBV7-9 with TRBJ1-1; D ambiguous. Deletions cut 2 bases from V and 8 bases from J, with 6 bases between. CDR1 SEHNR and CDR2 FQNEAQ come from the germline V gene (reference sequence). The CDR3 has 11 residues. For the CDR3, the DNA is TGTGCCAGCAGCTTAAGTTCGGAAGCTTTCTTT. It encodes CASSLSSEAFF. Looking up the rest from reference TRBV7-9 and TRBJ1-1 gives the full variable domain: DTGVSQNPRHKITKRGQNVTFRCDPISEHNRLYWYRQTLGQGPEFLTYFQNEAQLEKSRLLSDRFSAERPKGSFSTLEIQRTEQGDSAMYLCASSLSSEAFFGQGTRLTVV.

This clonotype was counted many times. This chain links TRBV10-2 with TRBJ2-3, with D uncertain. The CDR3 is made up of 14 amino acids. The germline V gene encodes CDR1 WSHSY and CDR2 SAAADI. The V end lost 5 bases, the J end lost 4 bases, and 13 bases lay between the germline ends. The CDR3 here is CASSPVLVADTQYF. The DNA for the CDR3 is TGCGCCAGCAGTCCGGTACTCGTCGCAGATACGCAGTATTTT.

With regard to this clonotype: The junction departs from germline at one end; a sequencing error may be responsible. V gene TRBV6-2 or TRBV6-3 combines with J gene TRBJ2-3, with D perhaps TRBD1 (5 bases). The CDR3 loop spans 14 amino acids. Germline V gives CDR1 MNHEY, CDR2 SVGEGT. CDR3: CASSYPLDTDTRYF. The CDR3 coding sequence is TGTGCCAGCAGCTACCCCTTGGACACAGATACGCGGTATTTT.

This clonotype was detected ten times or more. This chain connects TRBV24-1 to TRBJ2-3; TRBD2 agrees at 7 bases. Looked up from germline, CDR1 is KGHDR and CDR2 is SFDVKD. V shed 4 bases, J shed 1 base, and the junction held 1 base outside the gene matches. The CDR3 has 14 amino acids. The CDR3 spells CATSEGRGTDTQYF. CDR3 coding DNA: TGTGCCACCAGTGAAGGGAGGGGCACAGATACGCAGTATTTT.

This clonotype has at least ten counts. The genes are TRBV5-1 and TRBJ2-1; D possibly uses TRBD1 or TRBD2 (5 bases each). The CDR3 covers 13 residues. Between the trimmed V and J ends, which lost 5 bases and 7 bases, there was a span of 13 bases. The V gene's germline CDR1 is SGHRS and CDR2 YFSETQ. The CDR3 DNA reads as TGCGCCAGCAGACGGGACGGATCTAATGAGCAGTTCTTC. Amino acids: CASRRDGSNEQFF.

Only a few counts were recorded for this clonotype. A clone one base away is much larger, so this may be a read error. The chain links TRBV24-1 to TRBJ2-5, with D perhaps matching TRBD1 (6 bases). CDR3 length equals 12 residues. Germline V gene data show CDR1 as KGHDR and CDR2 as SFDVKD. Trimming cost V 9 bases and J 3 bases, with 10 bases left between them. The CDR3 reads CATAWDKETQYF. The CDR3 DNA reads TGTGCCACCGCCTGGGACAAAGAGACCCAGTACTTC.

The table lists this clonotype with many counts. This chain links TRBV15 with TRBJ1-1; no clear D gene. CDR3 length: 13 residues. The germline V and J ends were trimmed by 4 bases and 4 bases, with 10 bases remaining between them. CDR1 is LNHNV and CDR2 is YYDKDF in the germline V gene (reference sequence). The CDR3: CATSTGVSTEAFF. The CDR3 nucleotides are TGTGCCACCAGCACCGGGGTGAGCACTGAAGCTTTCTTT.